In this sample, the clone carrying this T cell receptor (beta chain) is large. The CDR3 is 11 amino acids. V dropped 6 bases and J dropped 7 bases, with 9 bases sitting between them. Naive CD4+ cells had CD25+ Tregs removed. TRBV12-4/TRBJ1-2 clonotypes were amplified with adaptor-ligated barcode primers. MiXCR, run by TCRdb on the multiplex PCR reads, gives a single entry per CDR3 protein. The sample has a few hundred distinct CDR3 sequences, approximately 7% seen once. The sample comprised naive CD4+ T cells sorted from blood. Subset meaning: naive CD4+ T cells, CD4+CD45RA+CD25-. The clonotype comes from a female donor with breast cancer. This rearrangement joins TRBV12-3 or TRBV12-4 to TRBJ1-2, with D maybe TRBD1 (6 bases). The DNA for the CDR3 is TGTGCCAGCAGCCAGGGGCTTGGCTACACCTTC. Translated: CASSQGLGYTF.